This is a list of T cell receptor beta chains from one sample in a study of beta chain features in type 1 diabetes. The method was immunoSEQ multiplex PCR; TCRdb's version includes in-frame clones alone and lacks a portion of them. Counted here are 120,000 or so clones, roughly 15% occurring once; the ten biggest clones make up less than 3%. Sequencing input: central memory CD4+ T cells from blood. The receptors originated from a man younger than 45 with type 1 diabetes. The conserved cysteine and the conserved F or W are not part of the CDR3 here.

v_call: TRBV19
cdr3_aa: ASSPRGQGEKETQY

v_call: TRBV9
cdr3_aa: ASGTGLETQY

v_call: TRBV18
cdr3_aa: ASSPMDRANTGELF

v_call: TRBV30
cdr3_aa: AWSIREDQPQH

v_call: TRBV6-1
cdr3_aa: ASSESGYYYEQY

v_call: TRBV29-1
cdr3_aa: SMAGASGGEQF

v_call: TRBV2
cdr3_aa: ASQEGTGQETQY

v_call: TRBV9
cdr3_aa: ASSVGTLHYEQY

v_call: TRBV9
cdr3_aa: ASSPTRRGAGADTQY

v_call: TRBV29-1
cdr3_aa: SVRDLQETQY

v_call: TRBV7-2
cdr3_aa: ASSYFTDTQY

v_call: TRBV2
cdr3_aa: ASKRNEQF

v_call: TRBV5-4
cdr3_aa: ASSLNRGGQETQY

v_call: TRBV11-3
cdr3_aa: ASEGSRTSYNTQY

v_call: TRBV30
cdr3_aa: AWGQGGDSPLH

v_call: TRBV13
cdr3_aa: ASRERGQDRVYEQY

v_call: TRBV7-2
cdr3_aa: ASSLGQYGIYGYT

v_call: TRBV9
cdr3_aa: ASSVESGNEQY

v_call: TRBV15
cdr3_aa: ATSRQGMGTEAF

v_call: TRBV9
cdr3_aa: ASSPRGTGREKLF

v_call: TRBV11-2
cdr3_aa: ASHGREYGSYNSPLH

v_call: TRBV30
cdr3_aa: AWSPFQQGGTNEQF

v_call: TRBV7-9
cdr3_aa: ASSPTQGPFETQY

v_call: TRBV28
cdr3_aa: ASSFWVNTGELF

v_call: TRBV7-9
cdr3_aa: ASSSMDSNQPQH

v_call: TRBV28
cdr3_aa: ATIGGNSPLH

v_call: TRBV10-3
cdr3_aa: AISGGTGNFNQPQH

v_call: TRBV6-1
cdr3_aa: ASRTSSGDPNTQY

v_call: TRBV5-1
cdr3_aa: ASSSATGVDYEQY

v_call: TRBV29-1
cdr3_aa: SVGQGTGQPQH

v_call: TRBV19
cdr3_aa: ASSRGLAVSSYEQY

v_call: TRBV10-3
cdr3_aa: AINPGQGGTGELF

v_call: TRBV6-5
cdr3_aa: ASRTGQDYGYT

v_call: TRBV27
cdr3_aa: ASSKLAGRQETQY

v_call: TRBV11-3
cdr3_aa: SSSSTNEKLF

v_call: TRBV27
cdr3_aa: ASSGGNQPQH

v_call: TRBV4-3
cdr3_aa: ASSQERSDTQY

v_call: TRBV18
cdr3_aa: ASSPGETQY